This T cell receptor (beta chain) was observed in a study of CD8 T cells in ankylosing spondylitis. Broader study findings: Disease-linked clones were reportedly significantly enriched in matched ankylosing spondylitis synovial fluid.

Construction of TCR beta libraries was performed using quantitative 5'-RACE with molecular barcodes. TCRdb independently ran MiXCR on the 5' RACE reads; one entry per CDR3 protein. The sample includes about 27,000 distinct CDR3 sequences, 7.9% of them seen just once. Germline CDR1 reads SGHRS; CDR2 reads YFSETQ. This CDR3 is built from 15 residues. Trimming took off 0 bases at V and 4 bases at J, with 12 bases between the two ends. This clonotype was counted only a few times. Antigen: not known. The TCR comes from a male donor with ankylosing spondylitis or in good health (not recorded which). This chain joins TRBV5-1 and TRBJ2-3, with D maybe TRBD1 (5 bases). Sequencing used blood. In DNA, the CDR3 is TGCGCCAGCAGCTTGGATCCAGGGTACGCAGATACGCAGTATTTT. This gives the protein CASSLDPGYADTQYF.